These 15 T cell receptor beta chains originate from one sample sequenced in a study of beta chain features in type 1 diabetes. Reverse transcription of all isolated RNA meant that expressed TCRB transcripts were sequenced. The table came from immunoSEQ multiplex PCR; TCRdb's copy has only in-frame clones and leaves some out. The repertoire holds 200,000 to 250,000 clones, with roughly 30% as singletons. The sample comprised central memory CD4+ T cells from blood. These receptors originate from a man aged 25-45 years in good health.

The chain is built from TRBV29-1 and TRBJ1-1; TRBD1 might be the D (5 bases). The V gene's germline CDR1 is SQVTM and CDR2 ANQGSEA. Trimming cost V 7 bases and J 4 bases, with 16 bases left between them. There are 13 residues in the CDR3. The CDR3 protein is CSARTGVGTEAFF. The CDR3 DNA is TGCAGCGCTAGGACGGGGGTGGGCACTGAAGCTTTCTTT.

A note on this clone: Germline and junction disagree at one end, which may indicate a read error. V usage is TRBV19 and J usage is TRBJ1-1, with TRBD1 as a possible D gene (5 bases). CDR1 and CDR2 (germline): LNHDA, SQIVND (reference sequence). The CDR3 has 14 residues. The CDR3 reads CASSDSSVNTEAFF. For the CDR3, the DNA is TGTGCCAGTAGTGACAGCTCCGTGAATACTGAAGCTTTCTTT.

This clone came up a few times. The rearrangement links TRBV6-5 to TRBJ2-7; TRBD1 agrees at 10 bases. V lost 0 bases and J lost 6; bases outside the gene matches: 5. CDR3 length: 15 residues. Germline values: CDR1 MNHEY, CDR2 SVGAGI. CDR3 bases: TGTGCCAGCAGTTACTCAGGACAGGGGGAGACCGAGCAGTACTTC. Its protein is CASSYSGQGETEQYF.

The table lists this clone with a few counts. An end of the junction does not agree with germline; a read error may underlie this. The chain couples TRBV6-5 to TRBJ1-1, with D possibly matching TRBD1 (6 bases). Germline V gene data show CDR1 as MNHEY and CDR2 as SVGAGI. This CDR3 is 13 amino acids long. CDR3 sequence reads: CASSYKGEETGIF. In nucleotides, the CDR3 is TGTGCCAGCAGTTACAAGGGGGAGGAGACGGGAATCTTT.

The CDR3 bases are TGTGCCAGCAGCTTCGCCCTAGAAGAGACCCAGTACTTC. Translation: CASSFALEETQYF. V gene TRBV7-7 combines with J gene TRBJ2-5, with D unclear. The germline V and J ends were trimmed by 3 bases and 3 bases, with 8 bases remaining between them. The CDR3 contains 13 residues. From germline, CDR1 is SSHAT and CDR2 FNYEAQ (reference sequence).

The J gene is TRBJ2-2, the V gene TRBV9; 8 positions agree with TRBD1. Germline-derived CDR1 and CDR2 are SGDLS and YYNGEE. J was trimmed by 0 bases and V by 5 bases; bases with no gene match: 9. The CDR3 runs 17 residues. CDR3 protein: CASRDGTGGPNTGELFF. The CDR3 DNA reads TGTGCCAGCAGGGATGGGACAGGCGGCCCGAACACCGGGGAGCTGTTTTTT.

This clone was picked up a small number of times. V is TRBV19 and J is TRBJ2-5; D unresolved. CDR1 LNHDA and CDR2 SQIVND come from the germline V gene (reference sequence). Trimming took off 2 bases at V and 1 base at J, with 5 bases between the two ends. This CDR3 has 13 residues. As DNA, the CDR3 is TGTGCCAGTAGTATAATGTCCCAAGAGACCCAGTACTTC. Translation: CASSIMSQETQYF. Drawing the rest from reference TRBV19 and TRBJ2-5, the complete variable domain is DGGITQSPKYLFRKEGQNVTLSCEQNLNHDAMYWYRQDPGQGLRLIYYSQIVNDFQKGDIAEGYSVSREKKESFPLTVTSAQKNPTAFYLCASSIMSQETQYFGPGTRLLVL.

This clone appeared a few times. The rearrangement joins TRBV10-3 to TRBJ2-2; D is undetermined. CDR3 length: 15 residues. The germline gives CDR1 ENHRY, CDR2 SYGVKD. V was trimmed by 4 bases and J by 0 bases, leaving 9 bases between them. The CDR3 here is CAISVSTANTGELFF. CDR3 DNA sequence: TGTGCCATCAGTGTGAGTACCGCGAACACCGGGGAGCTGTTTTTT.

The V call is TRBV5-6, the J call TRBJ1-6; 10 bases line up with TRBD1. The ends lost 10 bases at V and 4 bases at J; junction bases unmatched: 17. This CDR3 is 18 amino acids long. CDR1 is SGHDT, CDR2 YYEEEE, per germline. The CDR3 DNA follows: TGTGCCGGATTCTCCGGGACAGGGGAACGCTGTTATAATTCACCCCTCCACTTT. Amino acid sequence: CAGFSGTGERCYNSPLHF.

The DNA for the CDR3 is TGTGCCAGCAGCTTCGGACTGTCCACAGATACGCAGTATTTT. This gives the protein CASSFGLSTDTQYF. The chain couples TRBV7-2 to TRBJ2-3, with D perhaps matching TRBD2 (5 bases). Germline CDR1 is SGHTA and CDR2 is FQGNSA. CDR3 length: 14 residues. Trimming shortened V by 3 bases and J by 2 bases, and 9 bases separated the two germline ends.

In regard to this clone: This same CDR3 is encoded by further DNA sequences in the sample. The V and J genes are TRBV29-1 and TRBJ2-6; D unresolved. V was pared by 3 bases and J by 0 bases, with 6 bases between. CDR1 and CDR2 (germline): SQVTM, ANQGSEA. The CDR3 is 14 amino acids. CDR3 sequence reads: CSVERSSGANVLTF. In DNA, the CDR3 is TGCAGCGTTGAGCGGAGCTCTGGGGCCAACGTCCTGACTTTC.

At least ten counts were recorded for this clone. The chain employs TRBV7-2 and TRBJ2-1; no clear D gene. The V end lost 5 bases, the J end lost 0 bases, and 11 bases lay between the germline ends. The CDR3 contains 15 residues. Looked up from germline, CDR1 is SGHTA and CDR2 is FQGNSA. The CDR3: CASSPSVDSYNEQFF. The CDR3 region has the DNA TGTGCCAGCAGCCCGAGCGTTGACTCCTACAATGAGCAGTTCTTC. The full variable domain, with the rest looked up from reference TRBV7-2 and TRBJ2-1, is GAGVSQSPSNKVTEKGKDVELRCDPISGHTALYWYRQSLGQGLEFLIYFQGNSAPDKSGLPSDRFSAERTGGSVSTLTIQRTQQEDSAVYLCASSPSVDSYNEQFFGPGTRLTVL.

Notes on this clone: This specimen includes other DNA sequences encoding the same CDR3. The chain combines TRBV30 with TRBJ1-6; perhaps TRBD1 as D (5 bases). With 1 base removed from V and 5 bases from J, the gap between germline ends came to 6 bases. Germline V gives CDR1 GTSNPN, CDR2 SVGIG (reference sequence). This CDR3 is 13 amino acids long. CDR3 DNA: TGTGCCTGGAGTGAGACAGATAATTCACCCCTCCACTTT. Residues: CAWSETDNSPLHF.

This clone was observed a few times. The chain is built from TRBV30 and TRBJ1-5, with TRBD1 as a possible D gene (5 bases). There are 13 residues in the CDR3. V was clipped by 5 bases and J by 0 bases, with 8 bases between them. Germline CDR1 GTSNPN, CDR2 SVGIG (reference sequence). For the CDR3, the DNA is TGTGCCTGGGGGGCGGATAGCAATCAGCCCCAGCATTTT. This encodes CAWGADSNQPQHF. Using reference TRBV30 and TRBJ1-5 for the parts outside the CDR3, the full variable domain is SQTIHQWPATLVQPVGSPLSLECTVEGTSNPNLYWYRQAAGRGLQLLFYSVGIGQISSEVPQNLSASRPQDRQFILSSKKLLLSDSGFYLCAWGADSNQPQHFGDGTRLSIL.

This chain joins TRBV7-2 and TRBJ2-3; 9 bases agree with TRBD2. The CDR3 loop spans 13 amino acids. Germline V lookup: CDR1 SGHTA, CDR2 FQGNSA. Trimming took 6 bases from V and 4 from J; bases not matched to a gene: 2. The CDR3: CASRLAGADTQYF. CDR3 coding DNA: TGTGCCAGCAGACTAGCGGGCGCAGATACGCAGTATTTT. The whole variable domain, remainder taken from reference TRBV7-2 and TRBJ2-3, is GAGVSQSPSNKVTEKGKDVELRCDPISGHTALYWYRQSLGQGLEFLIYFQGNSAPDKSGLPSDRFSAERTGGSVSTLTIQRTQQEDSAVYLCASRLAGADTQYFGPGTRLTVL.